These 21 T cell receptor beta chains share one sample of origin, sequenced in a study of T cell changes during pregnancy in multiple sclerosis. TCRdb's copy holds only in-frame clones and misses some; the assay was immunoSEQ multiplex PCR. The profile shows about 79,000 clones, about nine tenths of them singletons. This specimen was CD4+ T cells from peripheral blood mononuclear cells, taken in the second trimester of pregnancy. Receptor source: a female donor with multiple sclerosis, enrolled in a pregnancy study.

This chain uses TRBV10-3 with TRBJ2-7; 9 bases match TRBD1. CDR1 ENHRY and CDR2 SYGVKD come from the germline V gene. The CDR3 sequence is 15 residues long. V shed 6 bases, J shed 5 bases, and the junction held 11 bases outside the gene matches. For the CDR3, the DNA is TGTGCCATCAGGCCGGGGACAGGGTTAGGCCACGAGCAGTACTTC. Amino acids: CAIRPGTGLGHEQYF.

This chain uses TRBV12-5 with TRBJ2-1; D possibly corresponds to TRBD2 (6 bases). Germline V gene lookup returns CDR1 LGHNT and CDR2 FRNRAP. The CDR3 loop spans 14 amino acids. V gave up 6 bases and J gave up 0 bases, with 9 bases separating them. The CDR3 reads CASGGTFSYNEQFF. In DNA, the CDR3 is TGTGCTAGTGGAGGGACTTTCTCCTACAATGAGCAGTTCTTC.

The chain employs TRBV5-4 and TRBJ1-1; D is uncertain. The CDR3 has 14 amino acids. Per the germline V gene, CDR1 is SGHNT and CDR2 is YYREEE (reference sequence). The V gene lost 3 bases and the J gene lost 1 base, with 10 bases spanning the gap. The CDR3 coding sequence is TGTGCCAGCAGCTCCACAGTCCGGAACACTGAAGCTTTCTTT. Translating it yields CASSSTVRNTEAFF.

J is TRBJ2-3 and V is TRBV9, with 15 bases identical to TRBD2. Losses at the gene ends were 3 bases for V and 8 bases for J; bases not matched to a gene: 7. Germline V CDR1 and CDR2: SGDLS, YYNGEE. The CDR3 spans 16 residues. The CDR3 reads CASSGTGLAGGLTQYF. CDR3 bases: TGTGCCAGCAGCGGAACTGGACTAGCGGGGGGGCTTACGCAGTATTTT.

This chain links TRBV4-2 with TRBJ1-2; 9 bases map to TRBD1. Germline-derived CDR1 and CDR2 are LGHNA and YNFKEQ. The ends lost 4 bases at V and 5 bases at J; junction bases unmatched: 5. This CDR3 comprises 14 residues. In DNA form, the CDR3 reads TGTGCCAGCAGCCCCCGGGACAGGGAATATGGCTACACCTTC. Its translation is CASSPRDREYGYTF.

V usage is TRBV28 and J usage is TRBJ1-1; D uncertain. Trimming took 2 bases from V and 6 from J, leaving 4 bases between them. Per germline, CDR1 MDHEN and CDR2 SYDVKM. This CDR3 contains 11 residues. CDR3 nucleotides: TGTGCCAGCAGTTTACCAGCTGAAGCTTTCTTT. It specifies CASSLPAEAFF.

The rearrangement joins TRBV5-6 to TRBJ1-1, with D tentatively TRBD1 (5 bases). Trimming removed 0 bases from V and 4 bases from J, with 13 bases in between. This CDR3 spans 15 amino acids. From germline, CDR1 is SGHDT and CDR2 YYEEEE. This CDR3 reads CASSLVGAGGTEAFF. In nucleotides, the CDR3 is TGTGCCAGCAGCTTGGTAGGGGCGGGGGGCACTGAAGCTTTCTTT.

V usage is TRBV7-9 and J usage is TRBJ2-6, with 9 bases identical to TRBD1. The germline V gene has CDR1 SEHNR and CDR2 FQNEAQ (reference sequence). The CDR3 consists of 18 residues. J gave up 1 base and V 5 bases, and 9 bases lay outside the gene matches. Here the CDR3 reads CASSPAGTGRSGANVLTF. CDR3 nucleotides: TGTGCCAGCAGCCCCGCCGGGACAGGGCGGTCTGGGGCCAACGTCCTGACTTTC.

This chain joins TRBV7-8 and TRBJ1-3; 8 positions agree with TRBD1. Germline values: CDR1 SGHVS, CDR2 FQNEAQ. This CDR3 is 14 amino acids long. V lost 5 bases to trimming and J lost 3 bases; unmatched junction nucleotides: 3. The CDR3 spells CASSPGQGGNTIYF. DNA of the CDR3: TGTGCCAGCAGCCCCGGACAGGGTGGAAACACCATATATTTT.

The genes are TRBV5-1 and TRBJ1-2, with 9 bases that match TRBD1. The trim removed 3 bases at V and 6 bases at J, leaving 3 bases unmatched. Germline V gene sequence: CDR1 SGHRS, CDR2 YFSETQ. The CDR3 extends over 13 amino acids. The CDR3: CASSSGQGDGYTF. The CDR3 DNA reads TGCGCCAGCAGCTCGGGACAGGGCGATGGCTACACCTTC.

This clone was picked up one time. The V and J genes are TRBV5-1 and TRBJ1-5; D remains unclear. V lost 0 bases to trimming and J lost 4 bases, with 11 bases between them. This CDR3 spans 15 amino acids. Germline loops: CDR1 SGHRS, CDR2 YFSETQ. CDR3 DNA sequence: TGCGCCAGCAGCTTGGAATCTGGGCGAAATCAGCCCCAGCATTTT. Amino acids: CASSLESGRNQPQHF.

The genes are TRBV7-3 and TRBJ2-7, with TRBD2 identical over 10 bases. V shed 4 bases, J shed 5 bases, and the junction held 8 bases outside the gene matches. This CDR3 is built from 15 residues. Germline V gene data show CDR1 as SGHTA and CDR2 as FQGTGA. The CDR3 sequence is CASSSTAGGSHEQYF. The CDR3 DNA reads TGTGCCAGCAGCTCTACAGCGGGAGGGAGCCACGAGCAGTACTTC.

This clone was observed a few times. The V and J genes are TRBV18 and TRBJ2-7; no clear D gene. Germline loops: CDR1 KGHSH, CDR2 LQKENI. CDR3 size: 13 residues. The V end lost 0 bases, the J end lost 7 bases, and 10 bases lay between the germline ends. DNA for the CDR3: TGTGCCAGCTCACCACCGATTAGCCTAGAGCAGTACTTC. Protein: CASSPPISLEQYF.

The rearrangement links TRBV28 to TRBJ1-5; tentative D call: TRBD1 (6 bases). The germline V and J ends were trimmed by 2 bases and 3 bases, with 11 bases remaining between them. The germline CDR1 and CDR2 sequences are MDHEN and SYDVKM. CDR3 length: 15 residues. The DNA for the CDR3 is TGTGCCAGCAGTTTACGGCAGGGGAACAATCAGCCCCAGCATTTT. Its translation is CASSLRQGNNQPQHF.

J is TRBJ2-1 and V is TRBV7-9; the match to TRBD1 covers 8 bases. After removal of 1 base from V and 8 bases from J, the junction contained 4 bases not matched to a gene. There are 14 residues in the CDR3. Germline V gene sequence: CDR1 SEHNR, CDR2 FQNEAQ (reference sequence). The CDR3 DNA follows: TGTGCCAGCAGCTTAGAGGCAGGGGGCTATGAGCAGTTCTTC. Its translation: CASSLEAGGYEQFF.

This chain uses TRBV5-6 with TRBJ2-5, with 14 bases lining up with TRBD2. This CDR3 contains 16 residues. Germline loops: CDR1 SGHDT, CDR2 YYEEEE. V trimming: 3 bases; J trimming: 2 bases; junction bases outside the gene matches: 3. CDR3 bases: TGTGCCAGCAGCTACGGACTAGCGGGGGGACAAGAGACCCAGTACTTC. It encodes CASSYGLAGGQETQYF.

The chain couples TRBV4-1 to TRBJ2-5, with 13 bases identical to TRBD2. Trimming took 3 bases from V and 2 from J; bases not matched to a gene: 3. Looked up from germline, CDR1 is MGHRA and CDR2 is YSYEKL. The CDR3 has 16 residues. In nucleotides, the CDR3 is TGCGCCAGCAGCCAGAGACTAGCGGGGGGTCAAGAGACCCAGTACTTC. Encoded protein: CASSQRLAGGQETQYF.

The chain carries TRBV18 and TRBJ2-7, with 9 nucleotides matching TRBD1. This CDR3 has 15 residues. The ends lost 5 bases at V and 4 bases at J; junction bases unmatched: 9. Per germline, CDR1 KGHSH and CDR2 LQKENI. CDR3 sequence: CASSGNIGQGYEQYF. DNA for the CDR3: TGTGCCAGCTCAGGCAATATTGGACAGGGGTACGAGCAGTACTTC.

The CDR3 region is CASRTGGGYTF. The CDR3, as DNA: TGTGCCAGCCGGACAGGGGGTGGCTACACCTTC. V usage is TRBV2 and J usage is TRBJ1-2; the match to TRBD1 covers 10 bases. V lost 8 bases and J lost 7; bases outside the gene matches: 1. Per the germline V gene, CDR1 is SNHLY and CDR2 is FYNNEI. There are 11 residues in the CDR3.

The CDR3: CASSNGSGVAGGTDTQYF. In DNA form, the CDR3 reads TGTGCCAGCAGCAACGGCTCGGGGGTAGCGGGAGGGACAGATACGCAGTATTTT. The chain has TRBV7-3 and TRBJ2-3, with TRBD2 identical over 11 bases. The CDR3 extends over 18 amino acids. Trimming took 5 bases from V and 3 from J; bases not matched to a gene: 13. Germline CDR1 reads SGHTA; CDR2 reads FQGTGA.

The chain couples TRBV14 to TRBJ2-1, with a possible D match to TRBD1 (5 bases). There are 15 residues in the CDR3. Germline CDR1 SGHDN, CDR2 FVKESK. Trimming shortened V by 5 bases and J by 2 bases, and 13 bases separated the two germline ends. CDR3 sequence (DNA): TGTGCCAGCAGCTACGCAGGGAAAGCCTACAATGAGCAGTTCTTC. This sequence encodes CASSYAGKAYNEQFF. The whole variable domain, filled in from reference TRBV14 and TRBJ2-1, reads EAGVTQFPSHSVIEKGQTVTLRCDPISGHDNLYWYRRVMGKEIKFLLHFVKESKQDESGMPNNRFLAERTGGTYSTLKVQPAELEDSGVYFCASSYAGKAYNEQFFGPGTRLTVL.